This entry lists 30 T cell receptor beta chains sequenced from one sample in a study of T cells in Graves' hyperthyroidism and ophthalmopathy. Template material for amplifying TCR beta CDR3 regions consisted of RNA transcripts. Initially, a first-round RT-PCR of the TCR CDR3 employed the HTBI primer set. TCRdb processed the multiplex PCR reads anew with MiXCR; each CDR3 protein has one entry. The table lists under 700,000 distinct CDR3 sequences, more than 45% of them singletons, with approximately 8.2% in the top ten. The specimen sequenced was peripheral blood or thyroid tissue (not recorded which). These receptor sequences come from a woman under 30 with Graves' hyperthyroidism.

This clonotype came up once. The chain joins TRBV9 to TRBJ2-7; 9 bases agree with TRBD1. The CDR3 sequence is 15 residues long. Trimming removed 0 bases from V and 3 bases from J; junction bases left unmatched: 4. CDR1 is SGDLS, CDR2 YYNGEE, per germline. Here the CDR3 DNA reads TGTGCCAGCAGCGTAGTCGGGACAGGGAACTACGAGCAGTACTTC. It translates to CASSVVGTGNYEQYF. Supplemented by reference TRBV9 and TRBJ2-7, the full variable domain reads DSGVTQTPKHLITATGQRVTLRCSPRSGDLSVYWYQQSLDQGLQFLIQYYNGEERAKGNILERFSAQQFPDLHSELNLSSLELGDSALYFCASSVVGTGNYEQYFGPGTRLTVT.

This clonotype was seen more than once but under ten times. The chain combines TRBV20-1 with TRBJ2-7, with unresolved D. The CDR3 consists of 14 residues. Germline-derived CDR1 and CDR2 are DFQATT and SNEGSKA (reference sequence). The ends were cut back, 4 bases at V and 2 bases at J, with 15 bases in the middle. This CDR3 reads CSATPSGGPYEQYF. Written as DNA, the CDR3 is TGCAGTGCTACTCCCTCTGGCGGTCCCTACGAGCAGTACTTC.

The chain recombines TRBV6-1 with TRBJ1-5, with TRBD1 matching over 7 bases. Losses at the gene ends were 3 bases for V and 0 bases for J; bases not matched to a gene: 14. Germline V lookup: CDR1 MNHNS, CDR2 SASEGT. CDR3 length: 19 residues. The chain's CDR3 is CASSDATTGAGDSNQPQHF. The CDR3 nucleotides read TGTGCCAGCAGTGACGCAACAACAGGGGCCGGGGATAGCAATCAGCCCCAGCATTTT.

This clonotype has just a few counts. The chain has TRBV7-9 and TRBJ1-2; 7 bases fit TRBD1. The CDR3 runs to 13 residues. The trim removed 4 bases at V and 10 bases at J, leaving 9 bases unmatched. Germline V gene sequence: CDR1 SEHNR, CDR2 FQNEAQ (reference sequence). The DNA for the CDR3 is TGTGCCAGCAGCTCCGGAGACAGGGAAGACTACACCTTC. Its translation: CASSSGDREDYTF.

In its sample, this clonotype was seen a few times. The chain couples TRBV29-1 to TRBJ2-7; 12 positions agree with TRBD2. Germline-derived CDR1 and CDR2 are SQVTM and ANQGSEA. CDR3 length: 14 residues. With 6 bases clipped from V and 1 base from J, the junction kept 4 bases outside the gene matches. This CDR3 reads CSVLTSGSSYEQYF. The CDR3 DNA reads as TGCAGCGTATTGACTAGCGGGAGTTCCTACGAGCAGTACTTC.

This clonotype was recorded at least ten times. This rearrangement joins TRBV10-3 to TRBJ1-5, with TRBD1 matching 10 bases. This CDR3 is built from 14 residues. Germline loops: CDR1 ENHRY, CDR2 SYGVKD. The ends lost 10 bases at V and 3 bases at J; junction bases unmatched: 6. The CDR3 DNA reads as TGTGCCAGCCCAGGACAGGGGGTCAATCAGCCCCAGCATTTT. Translation: CASPGQGVNQPQHF.

This clonotype was picked up many times. One end of the junction fails to match germline, which may point to a read error. V usage is TRBV2 and J usage is TRBJ1-2, with TRBD1 identical over 7 bases. This CDR3 spans 13 amino acids. In germline, CDR1 is SNHLY, CDR2 FYNNEI. The CDR3 region has the DNA TGTGCCAGCAGGGAAGGACAGGACTATGGCTACACCTTC. Translated, it gives CASREGQDYGYTF. Complete variable domain (other parts from reference TRBV2 and TRBJ1-2): EPEVTQTPSHQVTQMGQEVILRCVPISNHLYFYWYRQILGQKVEFLVSFYNNEISEKSEIFDDQFSVERPDGSNFTLKIRSTKLEDSAMYFCASREGQDYGYTFGSGTRLTVV.

This clonotype occurred many times. V is TRBV7-7 and J is TRBJ2-2; D remains ambiguous. CDR3 length: 12 residues. Looked up from germline, CDR1 is SSHAT and CDR2 is FNYEAQ (reference sequence). In DNA form, the CDR3 reads TGTGCTAAGGCAGCCGACACCGGGGAGCTGTTTTTT. Protein sequence: CAKAADTGELFF.

This clonotype was observed at least ten times. This chain joins TRBV5-1 and TRBJ1-2; D gene ambiguous. Looked up from germline, CDR1 is SGHRS and CDR2 is YFSETQ. This CDR3 region has 11 residues. V gave up 5 bases and J gave up 8 bases, with 10 bases separating them. The CDR3 spells CASRIGEGYTF. CDR3 in DNA: TGCGCCAGCAGGATTGGAGAGGGCTACACCTTC.

This clonotype was seen at least ten times. One end of the junction does not line up with germline, which may come from a read error. This sequence joins TRBV10-3 and TRBJ1-6; possible D gene TRBD1, 5 bases. Germline V gives CDR1 ENHRY, CDR2 SYGVKD. The CDR3 is 13 amino acids. The CDR3 sequence: CASSIDSRSPLHF. The CDR3, as DNA: TGTGCCAGCAGTATCGACAGTAGATCACCCCTCCACTTT.

V is TRBV7-2 and J is TRBJ1-1; the D is unclear. There are 12 residues in the CDR3. V lost 6 bases to trimming and J lost 3 bases, with 8 bases between them. The germline V gene encodes CDR1 SGHTA and CDR2 FQGNSA. In DNA, the CDR3 is TGTGCCAGCAGTTCAACAGACACTGAAGCTTTCTTT. This codes for CASSSTDTEAFF.

J is TRBJ1-5 and V is TRBV15, with 10 bases fitting TRBD1. The CDR3 covers 17 residues. Trimming cost V 1 base and J 1 base; bases outside gene matches: 4. Germline lookup yields CDR1 LNHNV and CDR2 YYDKDF (reference sequence). In DNA, the CDR3 is TGTGCCACCAGCAGAGGGACAGGGGGTGGAAGCAATCAGCCCCAGCATTTT. Its protein product is CATSRGTGGGSNQPQHF.

This clonotype was seen only a few times. This rearrangement joins TRBV19 to TRBJ2-2; weak D call: TRBD2 (5 bases). The germline V and J ends were trimmed by 6 bases and 4 bases, with 18 bases remaining between them. Germline loops: CDR1 LNHDA, CDR2 SQIVND (reference sequence). The CDR3 is 16 residues long. The CDR3: CASSPLRGLGTGELFF. In nucleotides, the CDR3 is TGTGCCAGTAGCCCTTTACGGGGTTTGGGCACCGGGGAGCTGTTTTTT.

The sample holds a few counts of this clonotype. The chain uses TRBV27 and TRBJ1-1; 9 bases line up with TRBD1. CDR1 MNHEY and CDR2 SMNVEV come from the germline V gene (reference sequence). The CDR3 has 13 residues. Losses at the gene ends were 7 bases for V and 1 base for J; bases not matched to a gene: 1. In nucleotides, the CDR3 is TGTGCCAGCAAGACAGGGGGGAACACTGAAGCTTTCTTT. This translates into CASKTGGNTEAFF.

This clonotype was seen at least ten times. V is TRBV2 and J is TRBJ1-2, with D uncertain. Looked up from germline, CDR1 is SNHLY and CDR2 is FYNNEI. The CDR3 extends over 13 amino acids. Trimming stripped 7 bases from V and 4 bases from J, with 13 bases between. Written as DNA, the CDR3 is TGTGCCAGCATTACGGACCTCGGCTATGGCTACACCTTC. Amino acid sequence: CASITDLGYGYTF.

This clonotype was detected many times. This chain connects TRBV25-1 to TRBJ1-3; possibly TRBD1 for D (5 bases). Germline CDR1 and CDR2: MGHDK and SYGVNS. The CDR3 totals 15 residues. V was trimmed by 1 base and J by 5 bases, leaving 12 bases between them. The CDR3 coding sequence is TGTGCCAGCAGTGAATTTTTGGGGCAGCGAAACACCATATATTTT. Protein product: CASSEFLGQRNTIYF.

V is TRBV7-2 and J is TRBJ1-5, with 7 bases identical to TRBD1. Unmatched junction bases numbered 7, after V lost 5 bases and J lost 0 bases. Germline CDR1 and CDR2: SGHTA and FQGNSA. This CDR3 spans 16 amino acids. CDR3 in amino acids: CASSRGTDNSNQPQHF. The DNA of the CDR3 is TGTGCCAGCAGCCGAGGGACAGATAATAGCAATCAGCCCCAGCATTTT.

This clonotype was seen a few times. The V and J genes are TRBV27 and TRBJ1-2, with D tentatively TRBD1 (5 bases). CDR3 length equals 13 residues. With 2 bases removed from V and 8 bases from J, the gap between germline ends came to 12 bases. CDR1 is MNHEY, CDR2 SMNVEV, per germline (reference sequence). CDR3 in DNA: TGTGCCAGCAGTTTAGTCGAGGGACGGGGCTACACCTTC. Its protein product is CASSLVEGRGYTF.

This clonotype has a handful of counts. The chain couples TRBV2 to TRBJ2-5; 8 bases line up with TRBD2. The germline V gene encodes CDR1 SNHLY and CDR2 FYNNEI. J was trimmed by 1 base and V by 3 bases; bases with no gene match: 7. This CDR3 has 16 amino acids. CDR3: CASSDMRRGGQETQYF. The CDR3 coding sequence is TGTGCCAGCAGTGACATGCGCCGGGGGGGCCAAGAGACCCAGTACTTC.

This clonotype came up a few times. The V and J genes are TRBV7-2 and TRBJ1-1; D not certain. Germline loops: CDR1 SGHTA, CDR2 FQGNSA. Trimming removed 10 bases at V and 8 bases at J, with 23 bases between. CDR3 length: 14 residues. The CDR3 DNA reads as TGTGCCACCAAGACATCTCCAATACCTATAGAAGCTTTCTTT. It codes for CATKTSPIPIEAFF. The complete variable domain, with remaining parts taken from reference TRBV7-2 and TRBJ1-1, reads GAGVSQSPSNKVTEKGKDVELRCDPISGHTALYWYRQSLGQGLEFLIYFQGNSAPDKSGLPSDRFSAERTGGSVSTLTIQRTQQEDSAVYLCATKTSPIPIEAFFGQGTRLTVV.

This clonotype was observed a handful of times. The chain couples TRBV20-1 to TRBJ2-5, with 7 bases that match TRBD2. Trimming at V came to 0 bases and at J to 1 base, leaving 5 bases not matched to a gene. The CDR3 covers 15 residues. CDR1 and CDR2 from the germline V gene are DFQATT and SNEGSKA (reference sequence). DNA for the CDR3: TGCAGTGCTAGAGATTCTAGCGGAGTCCAAGAGACCCAGTACTTC. As protein: CSARDSSGVQETQYF.

The gene calls are TRBV29-1 and TRBJ2-7; no clear D. Germline CDR1 and CDR2: SQVTM and ANQGSEA. The CDR3 has 13 residues. Trimming stripped 5 bases from V and 0 bases from J, with 11 bases between. The CDR3: CSVWSGISYEQYF. CDR3 coding DNA: TGCAGCGTTTGGAGTGGGATCTCCTACGAGCAGTACTTC.

The J gene is TRBJ1-2, the V gene TRBV25-1; 9 nucleotides line up with TRBD1. J lost 4 bases, V lost 4 bases, and 4 bases had no gene match. Germline V lookup: CDR1 MGHDK, CDR2 SYGVNS. There are 14 residues in the CDR3. The CDR3 here is CASSARDRAYGYTF. The CDR3 nucleotides read TGTGCCAGCAGTGCCCGGGACAGGGCCTATGGCTACACCTTC.

This chain connects TRBV2 to TRBJ2-5; 11 positions match TRBD1. Germline CDR1 and CDR2: SNHLY and FYNNEI. The CDR3 has 14 amino acids. V lost 7 bases and J lost 5; bases outside the gene matches: 6. The CDR3 is CASTGQGARETQYF. Here the CDR3 DNA reads TGTGCCAGCACCGGACAGGGGGCGCGGGAGACCCAGTACTTC.

This sequence joins TRBV10-3 and TRBJ2-2; D unclear. This CDR3 spans 17 amino acids. V dropped 9 bases and J dropped 0 bases, with 20 bases sitting between them. The germline CDR1 and CDR2 sequences are ENHRY and SYGVKD. CDR3 region: CAMSERVASSNTGELFF. As DNA, the CDR3 is TGTGCCATGTCTGAGAGAGTAGCAAGTTCGAACACCGGGGAGCTGTTTTTT.

V and J are TRBV7-6 and TRBJ1-1, with TRBD1 matching 7 bases. V lost 5 bases, J lost 3 bases, and 6 bases stayed unmatched. CDR1 is SGHVS, CDR2 FNYEAQ, per germline. The CDR3 spans 14 residues. CDR3 sequence (DNA): TGTGCCAGCAGCAGGGGGCGCGGGGACACTGAAGCTTTCTTT. Translation: CASSRGRGDTEAFF. The full variable domain, its missing parts supplied by reference TRBV7-6 and TRBJ1-1, is GAGVSQSPRYKVTKRGQDVALRCDPISGHVSLYWYRQALGQGPEFLTYFNYEAQQDKSGLPNDRFSAERPEGSISTLTIQRTEQRDSAMYRCASSRGRGDTEAFFGQGTRLTVV.

This chain joins TRBV7-3 and TRBJ1-1, with D possibly TRBD1 on 5 matching bases. CDR3 length: 14 residues. Germline V gives CDR1 SGHTA, CDR2 FQGTGA. DNA for the CDR3: TGTGCTAGAGATTGGAGGGGAACGAACACTGAAGCTTTCTTT. Translated, it gives CARDWRGTNTEAFF.

This clonotype was counted at least ten times. The rearrangement uses TRBV7-9 and TRBJ1-5, with unresolved D. Trimming took 7 bases from V and 2 from J, leaving 9 bases between them. This CDR3 comprises 13 residues. Germline-derived CDR1 and CDR2 are SEHNR and FQNEAQ (reference sequence). The chain's CDR3 is CASTSDGNQPQHF. In nucleotides, the CDR3 is TGTGCCAGCACCTCGGACGGCAATCAGCCCCAGCATTTT.

The V gene is TRBV11-2, the J gene TRBJ1-2; no firm D call. CDR3 length: 15 residues. Germline CDR1 reads SGHAT; CDR2 reads FQNNGV. V lost 3 bases and J 7 bases, leaving 18 bases between the germline ends. The CDR3 protein is CASSLDMGLSFGYTF. Here the CDR3 DNA reads TGTGCCAGCAGCTTGGATATGGGCCTAAGCTTTGGCTACACCTTC. The full variable domain, in which reference TRBV11-2 and TRBJ1-2 provide the parts outside the CDR3, is EAGVAQSPRYKIIEKRQSVAFWCNPISGHATLYWYQQILGQGPKLLIQFQNNGVVDDSQLPKDRFSAERLKGVDSTLKIQPAKLEDSAVYLCASSLDMGLSFGYTFGSGTRLTVV.

The gene calls are TRBV15 and TRBJ2-2; the D is unclear. The CDR3 contains 13 residues. V lost 4 bases, J lost 3 bases, and 6 bases lay in between. CDR1 LNHNV and CDR2 YYDKDF come from the germline V gene (reference sequence). The CDR3 sequence: CATSTRDTGELFF. The CDR3 DNA reads TGTGCCACCAGCACCCGCGACACCGGGGAGCTGTTTTTT. The full variable domain, its missing parts supplied by reference TRBV15 and TRBJ2-2, is DAMVIQNPRYQVTQFGKPVTLSCSQTLNHNVMYWYQQKSSQAPKLLFHYYDKDFNNEADTPDNFQSRRPNTSFCFLDIRSPGLGDTAMYLCATSTRDTGELFFGEGSRLTVL.